Listed here are 14 T cell receptor beta chains from one sample, sequenced in a study of control samples from healthy donors and cancer patients. Libraries were prepared by immunoSEQ multiplex PCR; TCRdb keeps only in-frame clonotypes and omits some of them. The sample consists of around 92,000 clones, roughly four fifths of them appearing once. The sample comprised blood. These TCRs come from a man in his 60s in good health.

This chain uses TRBV6-5 with TRBJ1-3; tentatively, D is TRBD1 (5 bases). The CDR3 totals 14 residues. Germline loops: CDR1 MNHEY, CDR2 SVGAGI. V was pared by 7 bases and J by 4 bases, with 14 bases between. CDR3 DNA: TGTGCCAGCACCTCAGGGACGGGAGGAAACACCATATATTTT. It codes for CASTSGTGGNTIYF.

The chain is built from TRBV7-3 and TRBJ2-1; 10 bases are shared with TRBD1. CDR1 and CDR2 from the germline V gene are SGHTA and FQGTGA. CDR3 length equals 15 residues. V shed 4 bases, J shed 8 bases, and the junction held 8 bases outside the gene matches. CDR3: CASSSLDRGKDEQFF. CDR3 nucleotides: TGTGCCAGCAGCTCATTGGACAGGGGGAAGGATGAGCAGTTCTTC.

This clone has only one observation. The chain is built from TRBV30 and TRBJ2-3; TRBD2 aligns across 14 bases. The germline V gene has CDR1 GTSNPN and CDR2 SVGIG (reference sequence). This CDR3 has 17 residues. The trim removed 1 base at V and 9 bases at J, leaving 12 bases unmatched. CDR3 nucleotide sequence: TGTGCCTGGAGTGGGGGGACTAGCGGGAGCCTGGAGGGGACGCAGTATTTT. Translation gives CAWSGGTSGSLEGTQYF.

The chain uses TRBV19 and TRBJ2-3, with 8 bases that match TRBD1. Germline CDR1 LNHDA, CDR2 SQIVND (reference sequence). Trimming took 5 bases from V and 0 from J; bases not matched to a gene: 10. CDR3 length: 17 residues. The DNA of the CDR3 is TGTGCCAGTAGTGCTCATACAGGGGGGCCTAGCACAGATACGCAGTATTTT. It codes for CASSAHTGGPSTDTQYF. Using reference TRBV19 and TRBJ2-3 for the parts outside the CDR3, the full variable domain is DGGITQSPKYLFRKEGQNVTLSCEQNLNHDAMYWYRQDPGQGLRLIYYSQIVNDFQKGDIAEGYSVSREKKESFPLTVTSAQKNPTAFYLCASSAHTGGPSTDTQYFGPGTRLTVL.

The CDR3 spells CASSIGNRGGSEKLFF. For the CDR3, the DNA is TGTGCCAGTAGTATAGGGAACAGGGGCGGATCTGAAAAACTGTTTTTT. The rearrangement joins TRBV19 to TRBJ1-4; 7 bases are shared with TRBD1. The V gene end was trimmed by 1 base and the J gene end by 7 bases; junction bases not matched to a gene: 9. The CDR3 has 16 amino acids. Germline CDR1 is LNHDA and CDR2 is SQIVND (reference sequence).

The rearrangement links TRBV4-2 to TRBJ2-5, with D hard to call. The CDR3 is made up of 11 amino acids. The germline V gene encodes CDR1 LGHNA and CDR2 YNFKEQ. The ends were cut back, 4 bases at V and 7 bases at J, with 7 bases in the middle. The CDR3 loop reads CASSPSRTQYF. CDR3 nucleotides: TGTGCCAGCAGCCCCAGTAGGACCCAGTACTTC.

The chain combines TRBV2 with TRBJ1-2, with 8 bases identical to TRBD1. Germline values: CDR1 SNHLY, CDR2 FYNNEI. The CDR3 runs 15 residues. V trimming: 6 bases; J trimming: 0 bases; junction bases outside the gene matches: 6. The CDR3 DNA reads TGTGCCAGCAGGGGGGGACAGGCCCCTAACTATGGCTACACCTTC. This translates into CASRGGQAPNYGYTF.

This chain connects TRBV6-4 to TRBJ2-5, with 8 bases lining up with TRBD2. The ends lost 0 bases at V and 2 bases at J; junction bases unmatched: 2. This CDR3 has 15 amino acids. Germline values: CDR1 MRHNA, CDR2 SNTAGT. The CDR3 spells CASSDSTSEQETQYF. The CDR3 nucleotides read TGTGCCAGCAGTGACTCGACTAGCGAACAAGAGACCCAGTACTTC.

This clone was seen only once. The gene calls are TRBV9 and TRBJ1-1, with a tentative D call TRBD1 (5 bases). Trimming took off 0 bases at V and 0 bases at J, with 6 bases between the two ends. CDR3 size: 14 residues. Germline V lookup: CDR1 SGDLS, CDR2 YYNGEE. This chain's CDR3 is CASSVEQVNTEAFF. The CDR3, as DNA: TGTGCCAGCAGCGTAGAACAGGTGAACACTGAAGCTTTCTTT.

This clone has a handful of counts. The chain is built from TRBV11-2 and TRBJ1-6; D is unclear. V was pared by 0 bases and J by 7 bases, with 4 bases between. Per germline, CDR1 SGHAT and CDR2 FQNNGV. The CDR3 has 13 amino acids. CDR3 nucleotides: TGTGCCAGCAGCTTAGACCCGAATTCACCCCTCCACTTT. Residues: CASSLDPNSPLHF.

The chain links TRBV3-1 (or the pseudogene TRBV3-2) to TRBJ2-5; 7 bases are a match to TRBD1. Germline CDR1 reads LGHDT; CDR2 reads YNNKEL (reference sequence). This CDR3 is built from 15 residues. Trimming removed 1 base from V and 5 bases from J; junction bases left unmatched: 7. The DNA of the CDR3 is TGTGCCAGCAGCCAAGTACAGGGGTATGCGGAGACCCAGTACTTC. Protein product: CASSQVQGYAETQYF.

This clone came up a few times. The chain combines TRBV3-1 (or the pseudogene TRBV3-2) with TRBJ2-7; possibly TRBD1 for D (8 bases). The germline V gene encodes CDR1 LGHDT and CDR2 YNNKEL (reference sequence). CDR3 size: 13 residues. V was shortened by 1 base and J by 12 bases, with 16 bases between the two germline ends. CDR3 bases: TGTGCCAGCAGCCAAGCGGGGGGACAGGTGTGGTACTTC. Its protein product is CASSQAGGQVWYF.

V and J are TRBV21-1 and TRBJ1-5. TRBV21-1 is a listed pseudogene. The CDR3 contains 18 residues. The CDR3 sequence: CASSNLSTDCYSNQPQHF. The CDR3 coding sequence is TGTGCCAGCAGCAATTTAAGCACGGATTGCTATAGCAATCAGCCCCAGCATTTT.

This chain uses TRBV28 with TRBJ1-4; 7 positions match TRBD1. The V gene end was trimmed by 3 bases and the J gene end by 6 bases; junction bases not matched to a gene: 1. Looked up from germline, CDR1 is MDHEN and CDR2 is SYDVKM. CDR3 length equals 13 residues. This CDR3 is CASSLGQHEKLFF. CDR3 nucleotides: TGTGCCAGCAGTTTGGGACAGCATGAAAAACTGTTTTTT. Full variable domain (remainder filled in from reference TRBV28 and TRBJ1-4): DVKVTQSSRYLVKRTGEKVFLECVQDMDHENMFWYRQDPGLGLRLIYFSYDVKMKEKGDIPEGYSVSREKKERFSLILESASTNQTSMYLCASSLGQHEKLFFGSGTQLSVL.